These 27 T cell receptor beta chains came from one sample sequenced in a study of CD8 T cells in Susac syndrome. RNA amounts of about 0.45 to 1 ug underwent reverse transcription with random hexamers. A single record per CDR3 protein comes from TCRdb applying MiXCR to the immunoSEQ multiplex PCR reads. In the table there are roughly 130,000 distinct CDR3 sequences, 90% to 95% of which are singletons. Sequencing was carried out using CD4+ T cells from PBMCs. All receptors derive from a human donor in good health.

The J gene is TRBJ1-5, the V gene TRBV19, with unresolved D. Trimming cost V 6 bases and J 5 bases, with 11 bases left between them. This CDR3 is built from 13 residues. CDR1 and CDR2 from the germline V gene are LNHDA and SQIVND (reference sequence). CDR3 region: CASSYRADQPQHF. The DNA for the CDR3 is TGTGCCAGTAGCTATAGGGCCGATCAGCCCCAGCATTTT.

This clonotype was detected only once. The chain combines TRBV2 with TRBJ2-4, with 15 bases lining up with TRBD2. V trimming: 5 bases; J trimming: 6 bases; junction bases outside the gene matches: 8. Germline loops: CDR1 SNHLY, CDR2 FYNNEI. The CDR3 loop spans 17 amino acids. CDR3 in amino acids: CASSRTSGRAEGNIQYF. The DNA of the CDR3 is TGTGCCAGCAGTCGGACTAGCGGGAGGGCGGAGGGAAACATTCAGTACTTC.

The chain has TRBV25-1 and TRBJ2-1; unclear D gene. From germline, CDR1 is MGHDK and CDR2 SYGVNS. CDR3 length equals 14 residues. The V and J ends lost 3 bases and 6 bases respectively, with 12 bases between them. The CDR3 is CASSEAVPPNEQFF. For the CDR3, the DNA is TGTGCCAGCAGTGAGGCGGTCCCCCCCAATGAGCAGTTCTTC.

In this sample, this clonotype turned up a few times. This chain links TRBV18 with TRBJ2-7; D call uncertain. CDR1 is KGHSH and CDR2 is LQKENI in the germline V gene. The ends were cut back, 3 bases at V and 2 bases at J, with 11 bases in the middle. CDR3 length: 14 amino acids. CDR3 amino acids: CASSPEAVTYEQYF. The CDR3, as DNA: TGTGCCAGCTCACCTGAGGCAGTTACCTACGAGCAGTACTTC.

The CDR3 coding sequence is TGTGCCAGCAGTGAAGCTCGGGAGTATCAGCCCCAGCATTTT. Its translation: CASSEAREYQPQHF. V is TRBV2 and J is TRBJ1-5; D call uncertain. Germline V gives CDR1 SNHLY, CDR2 FYNNEI. Trimming removed 0 bases from V and 5 bases from J, with 8 bases in between. CDR3 length equals 14 residues.

The gene calls are TRBV5-1 and TRBJ2-7, with a weak D call TRBD1 (6 bases). CDR1 and CDR2 (germline): SGHRS, YFSETQ. The germline V and J ends were trimmed by 2 bases and 2 bases, with 11 bases remaining between them. This CDR3 comprises 14 residues. The CDR3 spells CASSLQGEPYEQYF. For the CDR3, the DNA is TGCGCCAGCAGCTTACAGGGAGAACCCTACGAGCAGTACTTC.

The J gene is TRBJ2-1, the V gene TRBV29-1; no definite D call. The germline V gene encodes CDR1 SQVTM and CDR2 ANQGSEA. This CDR3 is 12 amino acids long. Trimming removed 3 bases at V and 4 bases at J, with 7 bases between. The CDR3 loop is CSVEGWYNEQFF. The CDR3 DNA follows: TGCAGCGTTGAGGGCTGGTACAATGAGCAGTTCTTC.

The chain carries TRBV2 and TRBJ2-2, with TRBD2 matching over 9 bases. The CDR3 runs to 15 residues. Germline-derived CDR1 and CDR2 are SNHLY and FYNNEI. Trimming took 8 bases from V and 0 from J; bases not matched to a gene: 4. This chain's CDR3 is CASVRLAANTGELFF. CDR3 DNA: TGTGCCAGCGTTCGACTAGCGGCGAACACCGGGGAGCTGTTTTTT.

This sequence joins TRBV28 and TRBJ1-2; a weak D match, TRBD1 (5 bases). Germline lookup yields CDR1 MDHEN and CDR2 SYDVKM. The V end was cut by 6 bases, the J end by 1 base, with 12 bases between. The CDR3 consists of 14 residues. The CDR3 here is CASRPDRSNYGYTF. The CDR3, as DNA: TGTGCCAGCAGACCTGACAGAAGTAACTATGGCTACACCTTC.

The chain carries TRBV2 and TRBJ2-3; unclear D gene. Between the trimmed V and J ends, which lost 6 bases and 2 bases, there was a span of 18 bases. Germline values: CDR1 SNHLY, CDR2 FYNNEI. The CDR3 runs 16 residues. The CDR3 here is CASRLQHSALTDTQYF. The CDR3, as DNA: TGTGCCAGCAGACTACAGCACTCAGCCCTCACAGATACGCAGTATTTT.

This clonotype was seen once. The V call is TRBV3-1, the J call TRBJ2-1; the match to TRBD2 covers 7 bases. Germline-derived CDR1 and CDR2 are LGHDT and YNNKEL (reference sequence). The CDR3 runs 14 residues. After removal of 0 bases from V and 15 bases from J, the junction contained 11 bases not matched to a gene. In nucleotides, the CDR3 is TGTGCCAGCAGCCAAGATCGGGCTAGCGGCCTTCCGTTCTTC. Amino acids: CASSQDRASGLPFF.

The chain couples TRBV3-1 to TRBJ2-1; the D gene is possibly TRBD2 (6 bases). This CDR3 contains 13 residues. Germline CDR1 is LGHDT and CDR2 is YNNKEL (reference sequence). Trimming took 0 bases from V and 9 from J, leaving 9 bases between them. The CDR3 nucleotides are TGTGCCAGCAGCCAAGAAGGGCGGGGTGAGCAGTTCTTC. Residues: CASSQEGRGEQFF.

This clonotype was seen a single time. The V call is TRBV28, the J call TRBJ2-7, with 12 bases fitting TRBD1. Germline CDR1 and CDR2: MDHEN and SYDVKM. The CDR3 length is 16 residues. Trimming took 5 bases from V and 4 from J; bases not matched to a gene: 9. The DNA for the CDR3 is TGTGCCAGCAGTCCCCCCCGGGGACAGGGGGCTTACGAGCAGTACTTC. Translated, it gives CASSPPRGQGAYEQYF.

The V and J genes are TRBV4-1 and TRBJ1-2; D gene ambiguous. The germline V and J ends were trimmed by 0 bases and 4 bases, with 15 bases remaining between them. This CDR3 comprises 16 residues. The V gene's germline CDR1 is MGHRA and CDR2 YSYEKL. The CDR3 coding sequence is TGCGCCAGCAGCCAAGACGGGAAGGGCAACCTCTATGGCTACACCTTC. Protein: CASSQDGKGNLYGYTF.

The V and J genes are TRBV18 and TRBJ1-5; 7 bases line up with TRBD1. The CDR3 extends over 14 amino acids. CDR1 KGHSH and CDR2 LQKENI come from the germline V gene. V was clipped by 5 bases and J by 4 bases; unmatched bases: 5. The CDR3 coding sequence is TGTGCCAGCTCAGCCGGGACAGAAAATCAGCCCCAGCATTTT. Its protein product is CASSAGTENQPQHF. Together with reference TRBV18 and TRBJ1-5, the CDR3 gives the full variable domain: NAGVMQNPRHLVRRRGQEARLRCSPMKGHSHVYWYRQLPEEGLKFMVYLQKENIIDESGMPKERFSAEFPKEGPSILRIQQVVRGDSAAYFCASSAGTENQPQHFGDGTRLSIL.

The rearrangement joins TRBV12-3 or TRBV12-4 to TRBJ1-4, with D uncertain. CDR3 length equals 16 residues. V was shortened by 4 bases and J by 4 bases, with 16 bases between the two germline ends. This CDR3 is CASSSYPAGVNEKLFF. As DNA, the CDR3 is TGTGCCAGCAGTTCCTACCCTGCGGGAGTTAATGAAAAACTGTTTTTT.

J is TRBJ2-7 and V is TRBV19; D possibly corresponds to TRBD1 (6 bases). Germline loops: CDR1 LNHDA, CDR2 SQIVND (reference sequence). This CDR3 has 13 amino acids. V was pared by 8 bases and J by 2 bases, with 13 bases between. The CDR3, as DNA: TGTGCCAGTTCCGGGACACCCCCCTACGAGCAGTACTTC. The encoded protein is CASSGTPPYEQYF.

The chain joins TRBV28 to TRBJ2-1, with D perhaps TRBD2 (5 bases). V was clipped by 7 bases and J by 3 bases, with 10 bases between them. CDR3 length: 13 amino acids. The germline V gene has CDR1 MDHEN and CDR2 SYDVKM. The CDR3 nucleotides read TGTGCCAGCAAGGGCGGGTACTACAATGAGCAGTTCTTC. This encodes CASKGGYYNEQFF.

The chain has TRBV30 and TRBJ1-2; D is unclear. Trimming removed 0 bases at V and 5 bases at J, with 10 bases between. The CDR3 consists of 13 residues. Germline V gene sequence: CDR1 GTSNPN, CDR2 SVGIG (reference sequence). CDR3 nucleotide sequence: TGTGCCTGGAGTGTGTTGGACTTATATGGCTACACCTTC. Translated: CAWSVLDLYGYTF.

This chain uses TRBV2 with TRBJ2-2; TRBD1 aligns across 7 bases. This CDR3 is built from 14 residues. Per the germline V gene, CDR1 is SNHLY and CDR2 is FYNNEI. The ends lost 6 bases at V and 7 bases at J; junction bases unmatched: 8. This chain's CDR3 is CASRRQGSGGELFF. CDR3 in DNA: TGTGCCAGCAGACGACAGGGCTCAGGCGGGGAGCTGTTTTTT.

The chain combines TRBV30 with TRBJ2-7; no definite D call. With 4 bases removed from V and 0 bases from J, the gap between germline ends came to 7 bases. Germline CDR1 and CDR2: GTSNPN and SVGIG (reference sequence). This CDR3 region has 12 residues. CDR3 loop: CAWTPSSYEQYF. Here the CDR3 DNA reads TGTGCCTGGACCCCCAGCTCCTACGAGCAGTACTTC.

The chain has TRBV2 and TRBJ2-7, with TRBD1 matching 7 bases. V gave up 2 bases and J gave up 3 bases; unmatched junction bases: 7. Per the germline V gene, CDR1 is SNHLY and CDR2 is FYNNEI. The CDR3 loop spans 15 amino acids. The CDR3 DNA is TGTGCCAGCAGTGAACTACAGGGGTCAGGCTACGAGCAGTACTTC. Its protein product is CASSELQGSGYEQYF.

This chain links TRBV30 with TRBJ2-7; a possible D gene is TRBD2 (5 bases). The CDR3 contains 13 residues. The germline V gene encodes CDR1 GTSNPN and CDR2 SVGIG (reference sequence). V lost 2 bases, J lost 2 bases, and 10 bases lay in between. The CDR3 DNA is TGTGCCTGGAGTAAGGGAGTGGCCTACGAGCAGTACTTC. Translation: CAWSKGVAYEQYF.

The chain combines TRBV7-2 with TRBJ2-1; D not certain. CDR1 is SGHTA and CDR2 is FQGNSA in the germline V gene. The CDR3 covers 14 residues. The V and J ends lost 5 bases and 1 base respectively, with 9 bases between them. CDR3 in DNA: TGTGCCAGCAGCCCTTATGGGTCCTACAATGAGCAGTTCTTC. It codes for CASSPYGSYNEQFF.

V usage is TRBV7-9 and J usage is TRBJ1-5; perhaps TRBD1 as D (5 bases). Germline V lookup: CDR1 SEHNR, CDR2 FQNEAQ (reference sequence). V was shortened by 6 bases and J by 0 bases, with 12 bases between the two germline ends. CDR3 length: 15 amino acids. The CDR3 nucleotides are TGTGCCAGCAGTCATCAGGGAAATAGCAATCAGCCCCAGCATTTT. As protein: CASSHQGNSNQPQHF.

The chain joins TRBV5-1 to TRBJ2-5; D may be TRBD1 or TRBD2 (5 bases each). CDR1 and CDR2 from the germline V gene are SGHRS and YFSETQ. Between the trimmed V and J ends, which lost 0 bases and 5 bases, there was a span of 14 bases. The CDR3 covers 15 residues. CDR3 DNA: TGCGCCAGCAGCTTGGCTTCAGGGACGGGGGAGACCCAGTACTTC. This codes for CASSLASGTGETQYF.

This chain uses TRBV12-3 or TRBV12-4 with TRBJ1-4; D gene unclear. With 8 bases removed from V and 4 bases from J, the gap between germline ends came to 11 bases. CDR3 length: 13 amino acids. Written as DNA, the CDR3 is TGTGCCAGCGATGCGGGGTTTAATGAAAAACTGTTTTTT. Amino acid sequence: CASDAGFNEKLFF.